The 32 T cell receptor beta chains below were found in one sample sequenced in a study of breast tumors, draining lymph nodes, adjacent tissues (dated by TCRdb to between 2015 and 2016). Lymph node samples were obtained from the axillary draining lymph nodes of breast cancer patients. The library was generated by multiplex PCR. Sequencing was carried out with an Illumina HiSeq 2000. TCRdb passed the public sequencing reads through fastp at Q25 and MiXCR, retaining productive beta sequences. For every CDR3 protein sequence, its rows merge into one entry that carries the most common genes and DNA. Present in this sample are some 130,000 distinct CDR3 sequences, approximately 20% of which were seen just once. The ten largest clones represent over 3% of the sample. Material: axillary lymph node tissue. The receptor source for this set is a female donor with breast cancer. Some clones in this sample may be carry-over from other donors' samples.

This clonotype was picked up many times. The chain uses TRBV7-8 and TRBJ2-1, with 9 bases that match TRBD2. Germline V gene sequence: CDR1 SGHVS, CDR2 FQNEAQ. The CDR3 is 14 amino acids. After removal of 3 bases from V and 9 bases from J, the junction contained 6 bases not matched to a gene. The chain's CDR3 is CASSLSLAGREQFF. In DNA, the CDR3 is TGTGCCAGCAGCTTGTCACTAGCGGGTCGTGAGCAGTTCTTC.

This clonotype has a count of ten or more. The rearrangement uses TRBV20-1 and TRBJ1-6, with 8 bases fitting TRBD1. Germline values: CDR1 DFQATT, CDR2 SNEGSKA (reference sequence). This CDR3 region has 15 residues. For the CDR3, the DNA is TGCAGCGCCCGGGACAGGCGTAACTATAATTCACCCCTCCACTTT. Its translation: CSARDRRNYNSPLHF.

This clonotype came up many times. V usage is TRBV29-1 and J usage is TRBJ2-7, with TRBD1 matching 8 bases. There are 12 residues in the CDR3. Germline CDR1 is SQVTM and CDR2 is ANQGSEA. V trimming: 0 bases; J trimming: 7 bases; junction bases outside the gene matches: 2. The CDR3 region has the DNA TGCAGCGTTGAAGAGGACAGGGAAGAGCAGTACTTC. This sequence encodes CSVEEDREEQYF.

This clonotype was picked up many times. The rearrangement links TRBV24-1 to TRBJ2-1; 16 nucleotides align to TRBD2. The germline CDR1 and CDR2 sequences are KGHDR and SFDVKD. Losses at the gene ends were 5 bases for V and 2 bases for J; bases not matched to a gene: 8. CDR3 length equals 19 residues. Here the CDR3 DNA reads TGTGCCACCAGTGCGGGTCCGGGACTAGCGGGAGGGACCTACAATGAGCAGTTCTTC. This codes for CATSAGPGLAGGTYNEQFF.

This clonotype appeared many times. CDR3 protein: CASSEHLRGELFF. CDR3 DNA sequence: TGTGCCAGCAGTGAGCACCTAAGAGGGGAGCTGTTTTTT. The chain is built from TRBV6-1 and TRBJ2-2; D not certain. The germline V gene has CDR1 MNHNS and CDR2 SASEGT. V lost 3 bases and J 8 bases, leaving 10 bases between the germline ends. CDR3 length: 13 residues.

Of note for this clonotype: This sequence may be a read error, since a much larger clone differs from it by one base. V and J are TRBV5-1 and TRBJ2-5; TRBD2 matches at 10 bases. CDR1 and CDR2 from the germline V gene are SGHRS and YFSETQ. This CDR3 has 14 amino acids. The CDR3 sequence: CGSTTSGAVETQYF. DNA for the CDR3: TGCGGCAGCACCACTAGCGGGGCGGTAGAGACCCAGTACTTC.

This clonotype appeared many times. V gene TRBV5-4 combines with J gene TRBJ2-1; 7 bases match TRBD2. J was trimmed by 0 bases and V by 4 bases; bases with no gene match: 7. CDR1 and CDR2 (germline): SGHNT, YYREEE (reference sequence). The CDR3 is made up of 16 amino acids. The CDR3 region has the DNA TGTGCCAGCAGCATGGGGGGGTTCCGCTCCTACAATGAGCAGTTCTTC. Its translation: CASSMGGFRSYNEQFF.

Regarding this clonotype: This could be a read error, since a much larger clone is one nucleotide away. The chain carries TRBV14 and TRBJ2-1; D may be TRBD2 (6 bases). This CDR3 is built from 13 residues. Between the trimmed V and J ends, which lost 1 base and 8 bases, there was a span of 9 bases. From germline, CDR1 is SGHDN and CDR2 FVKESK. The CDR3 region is CASSQAGDYEQFF. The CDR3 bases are TGTGCCAGCAGCCAAGCGGGAGATTATGAGCAGTTCTTC. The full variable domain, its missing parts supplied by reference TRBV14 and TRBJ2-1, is EAGVTQFPSHSVIEKGQTVTLRCDPISGHDNLYWYRRVMGKEIKFLLHFVKESKQDESGMPNNRFLAERTGGTYSTLKVQPAELEDSGVYFCASSQAGDYEQFFGPGTRLTVL.

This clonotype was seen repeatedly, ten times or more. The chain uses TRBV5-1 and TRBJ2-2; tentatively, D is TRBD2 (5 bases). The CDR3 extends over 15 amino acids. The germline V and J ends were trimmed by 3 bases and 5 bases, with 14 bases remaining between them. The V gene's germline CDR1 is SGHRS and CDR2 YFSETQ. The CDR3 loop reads CASSYARDLTGELFF. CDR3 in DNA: TGCGCCAGCAGCTATGCCCGGGATTTAACCGGGGAGCTGTTTTTT.

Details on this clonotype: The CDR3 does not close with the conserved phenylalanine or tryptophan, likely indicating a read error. The CDR3 DNA follows: TGTGCCAGCAGTTTAATAATGGGGAATGCTTGGCAGTTCCTC. Its protein product is CASSLIMGNAWQFL. The rearrangement uses TRBV28 and TRBJ2-1; D ambiguous. Germline CDR1 reads MDHEN; CDR2 reads SYDVKM. The CDR3 has 14 amino acids. V lost 2 bases, J lost 12 bases, and 17 bases lay in between.

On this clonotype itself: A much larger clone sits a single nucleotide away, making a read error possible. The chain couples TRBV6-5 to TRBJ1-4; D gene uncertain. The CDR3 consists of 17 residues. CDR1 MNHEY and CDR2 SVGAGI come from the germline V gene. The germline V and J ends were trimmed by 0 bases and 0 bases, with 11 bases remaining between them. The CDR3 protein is CASSYSTEASTNEKLFF. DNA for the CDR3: TGTGCCAGCAGTTACTCGACTGAAGCCTCAACTAATGAAAAACTGTTTTTT.

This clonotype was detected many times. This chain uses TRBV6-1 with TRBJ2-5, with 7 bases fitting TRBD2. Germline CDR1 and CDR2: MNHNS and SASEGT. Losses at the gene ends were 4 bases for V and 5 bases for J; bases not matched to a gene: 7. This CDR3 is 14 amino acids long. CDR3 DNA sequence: TGTGCCAGCAGTGTCTCTCAGGGAGGGGAGACCCAGTACTTC. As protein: CASSVSQGGETQYF.

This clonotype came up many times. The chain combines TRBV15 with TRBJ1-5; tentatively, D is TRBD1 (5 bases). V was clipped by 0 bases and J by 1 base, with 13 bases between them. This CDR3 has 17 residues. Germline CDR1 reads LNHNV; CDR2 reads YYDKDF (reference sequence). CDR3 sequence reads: CATSRDTRGISNQPQHF. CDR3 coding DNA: TGTGCCACCAGCAGAGATACGAGGGGCATCAGCAATCAGCCCCAGCATTTT. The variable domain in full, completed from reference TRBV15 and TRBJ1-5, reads DAMVIQNPRYQVTQFGKPVTLSCSQTLNHNVMYWYQQKSSQAPKLLFHYYDKDFNNEADTPDNFQSRRPNTSFCFLDIRSPGLGDTAMYLCATSRDTRGISNQPQHFGDGTRLSIL.

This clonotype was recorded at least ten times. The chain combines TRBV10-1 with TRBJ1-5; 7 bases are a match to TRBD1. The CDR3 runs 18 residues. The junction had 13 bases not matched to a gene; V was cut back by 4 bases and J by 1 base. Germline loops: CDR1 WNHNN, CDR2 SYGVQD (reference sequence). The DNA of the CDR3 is TGCGCCAGCAGTGGAAGGGGGGACAGACATTTAAGCAATCAGCCCCAGCATTTT. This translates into CASSGRGDRHLSNQPQHF.

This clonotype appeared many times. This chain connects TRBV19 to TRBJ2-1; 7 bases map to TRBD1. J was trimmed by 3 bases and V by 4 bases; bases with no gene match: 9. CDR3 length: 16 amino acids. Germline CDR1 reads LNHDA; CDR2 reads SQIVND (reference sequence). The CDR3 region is CASSKRPGGSYNEQFF. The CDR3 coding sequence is TGTGCCAGTAGTAAGCGGCCAGGGGGAAGCTACAATGAGCAGTTCTTC.

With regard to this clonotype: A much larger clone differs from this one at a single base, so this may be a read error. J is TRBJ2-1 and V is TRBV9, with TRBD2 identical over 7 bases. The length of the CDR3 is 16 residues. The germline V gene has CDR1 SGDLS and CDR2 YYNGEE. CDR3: CASSVLGAGSYSEQFF. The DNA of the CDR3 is TGTGCCAGCAGCGTTCTAGGAGCGGGGTCCTACAGTGAGCAGTTCTTC. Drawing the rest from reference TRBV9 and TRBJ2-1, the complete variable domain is DSGVTQTPKHLITATGQRVTLRCSPRSGDLSVYWYQQSLDQGLQFLIQYYNGEERAKGNILERFSAQQFPDLHSELNLSSLELGDSALYFCASSVLGAGSYSEQFFGPGTRLTVL.

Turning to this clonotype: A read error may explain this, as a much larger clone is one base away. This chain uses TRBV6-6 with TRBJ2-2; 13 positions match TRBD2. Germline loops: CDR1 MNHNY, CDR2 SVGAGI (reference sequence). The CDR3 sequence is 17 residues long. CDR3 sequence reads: CASSYRTSGSLGGELSF. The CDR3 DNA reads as TGTGCCAGCAGTTACCGGACTAGCGGGAGCTTGGGCGGGGAGCTGTCTTTT.

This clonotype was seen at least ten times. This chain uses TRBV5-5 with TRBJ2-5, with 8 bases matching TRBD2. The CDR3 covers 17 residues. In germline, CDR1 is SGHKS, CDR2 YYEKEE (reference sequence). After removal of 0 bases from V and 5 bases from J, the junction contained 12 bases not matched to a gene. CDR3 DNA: TGTGCCAGCAGCTTGGCCGTGTTGGCGGGAGGAGGGGAGACCCAGTACTTC. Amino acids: CASSLAVLAGGGETQYF.

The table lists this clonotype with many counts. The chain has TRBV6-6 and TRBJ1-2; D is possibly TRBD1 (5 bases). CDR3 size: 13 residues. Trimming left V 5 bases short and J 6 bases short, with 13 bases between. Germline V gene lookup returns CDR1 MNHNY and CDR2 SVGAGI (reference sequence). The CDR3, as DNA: TGTGCCAGCAGTCCCCTTGGGGCGGATGGCTACACCTTC. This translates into CASSPLGADGYTF.

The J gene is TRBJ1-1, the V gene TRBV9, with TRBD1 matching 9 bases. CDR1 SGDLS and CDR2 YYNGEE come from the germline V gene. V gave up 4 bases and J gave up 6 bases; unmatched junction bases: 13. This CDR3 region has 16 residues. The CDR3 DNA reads TGTGCCAGCAGCCCTCGTCCCGGGACAGGGACGGCTGAAGCTTTCTTT. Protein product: CASSPRPGTGTAEAFF.

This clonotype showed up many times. Here the CDR3 DNA reads TGTGCCAGTAGTCCCCAGCGGGACCCCTACGAGCAGTACTTC. Its protein product is CASSPQRDPYEQYF. This rearrangement joins TRBV19 to TRBJ2-7; 7 nucleotides agree with TRBD2. The CDR3 has 14 amino acids. CDR1 and CDR2 (germline): LNHDA, SQIVND (reference sequence). J was trimmed by 2 bases and V by 5 bases; bases with no gene match: 6.

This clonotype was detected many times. CDR3 sequence: CASSGSEKLFF. CDR3 bases: TGTGCCAGCTCCGGGAGTGAAAAACTGTTTTTT. The rearrangement joins TRBV3-1 to TRBJ1-4; D gene ambiguous. Germline CDR1 is LGHDT and CDR2 is YNNKEL (reference sequence). This CDR3 comprises 11 residues. V was trimmed by 8 bases and J by 7 bases, leaving 8 bases between them. The variable domain in full, with the rest retrieved from reference TRBV3-1 and TRBJ1-4, is DTAVSQTPKYLVTQMGNDKSIKCEQNLGHDTMYWYKQDSKKFLKIMFSYNNKELIINETVPNRFSPKSPDKAHLNLHINSLELGDSAVYFCASSGSEKLFFGSGTQLSVL.

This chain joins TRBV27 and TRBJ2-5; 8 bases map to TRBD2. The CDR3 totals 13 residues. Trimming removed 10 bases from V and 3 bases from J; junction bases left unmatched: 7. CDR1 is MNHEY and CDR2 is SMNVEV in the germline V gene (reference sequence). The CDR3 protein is CATREAGEETQYF. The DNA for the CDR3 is TGTGCCACCCGGGAAGCGGGAGAAGAGACCCAGTACTTC.

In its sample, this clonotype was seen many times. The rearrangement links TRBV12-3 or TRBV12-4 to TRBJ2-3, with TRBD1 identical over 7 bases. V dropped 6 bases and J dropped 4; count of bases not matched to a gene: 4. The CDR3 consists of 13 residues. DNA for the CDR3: TGTGCCAGCAGGCCGGGGACAGCAGATACGCAGTATTTT. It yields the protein CASRPGTADTQYF.

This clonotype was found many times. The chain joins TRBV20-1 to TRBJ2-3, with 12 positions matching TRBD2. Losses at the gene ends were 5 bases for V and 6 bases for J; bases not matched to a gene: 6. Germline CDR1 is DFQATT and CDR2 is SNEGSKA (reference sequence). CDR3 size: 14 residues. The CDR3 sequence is CSAATSGSQDTQYF. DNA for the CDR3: TGCAGTGCTGCGACTAGCGGGAGTCAGGATACGCAGTATTTT.

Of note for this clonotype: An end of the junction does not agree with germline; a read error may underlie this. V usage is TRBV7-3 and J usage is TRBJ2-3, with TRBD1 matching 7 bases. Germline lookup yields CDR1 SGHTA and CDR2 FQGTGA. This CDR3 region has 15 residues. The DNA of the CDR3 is TGTGCCAGCAGCCTAACTCGGGACAGAGTAGATACGCAGTATTTT. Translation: CASSLTRDRVDTQYF.

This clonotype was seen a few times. CDR3 sequence (DNA): TGTGCCAGCAGTCCGATTCGCCAGACAGGGGGCAATGAGCAGTTCTTC. This encodes CASSPIRQTGGNEQFF. J is TRBJ2-1 and V is TRBV28; 9 bases match TRBD1. This CDR3 is built from 16 residues. CDR1 is MDHEN and CDR2 is SYDVKM in the germline V gene. Trimming took 5 bases from V and 6 from J; bases not matched to a gene: 11.

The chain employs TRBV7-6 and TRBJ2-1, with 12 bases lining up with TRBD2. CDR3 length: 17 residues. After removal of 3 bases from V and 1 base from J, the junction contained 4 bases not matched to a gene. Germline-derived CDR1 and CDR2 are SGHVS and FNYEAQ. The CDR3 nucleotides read TGTGCCAGCAGCTTGACTAGCGGGAGAGGGTCCTACAATGAGCAGTTCTTC. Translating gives CASSLTSGRGSYNEQFF. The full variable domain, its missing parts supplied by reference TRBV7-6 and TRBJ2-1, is GAGVSQSPRYKVTKRGQDVALRCDPISGHVSLYWYRQALGQGPEFLTYFNYEAQQDKSGLPNDRFSAERPEGSISTLTIQRTEQRDSAMYRCASSLTSGRGSYNEQFFGPGTRLTVL.

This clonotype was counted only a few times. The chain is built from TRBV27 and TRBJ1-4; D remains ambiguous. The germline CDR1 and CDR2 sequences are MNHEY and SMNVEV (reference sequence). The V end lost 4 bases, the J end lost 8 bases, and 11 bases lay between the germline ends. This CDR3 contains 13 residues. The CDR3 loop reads CASSWARREKLFF. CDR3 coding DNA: TGTGCCAGCAGTTGGGCCAGGAGGGAAAAACTGTTTTTT.

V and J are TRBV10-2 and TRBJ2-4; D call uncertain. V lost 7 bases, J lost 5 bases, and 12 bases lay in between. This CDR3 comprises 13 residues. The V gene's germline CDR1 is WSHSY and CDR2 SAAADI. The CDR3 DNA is TGCGCCAGCATTGGGCAACGAGAAAACATTCAGTACTTC. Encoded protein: CASIGQRENIQYF.

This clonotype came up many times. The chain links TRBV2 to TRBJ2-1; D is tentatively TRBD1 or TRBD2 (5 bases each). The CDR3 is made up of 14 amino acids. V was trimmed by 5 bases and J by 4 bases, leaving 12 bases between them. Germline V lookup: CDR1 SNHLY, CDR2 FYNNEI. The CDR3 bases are TGTGCCAGCAGTATCCGGGACCAGTACAATGAGCAGTTCTTC. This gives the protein CASSIRDQYNEQFF. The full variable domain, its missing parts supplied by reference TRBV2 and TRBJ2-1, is EPEVTQTPSHQVTQMGQEVILRCVPISNHLYFYWYRQILGQKVEFLVSFYNNEISEKSEIFDDQFSVERPDGSNFTLKIRSTKLEDSAMYFCASSIRDQYNEQFFGPGTRLTVL.

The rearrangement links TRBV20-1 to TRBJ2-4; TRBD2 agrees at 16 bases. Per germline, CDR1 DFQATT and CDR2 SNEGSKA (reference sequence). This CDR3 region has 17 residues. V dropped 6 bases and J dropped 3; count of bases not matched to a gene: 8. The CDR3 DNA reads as TGCAGTGCCCTGGGACTAGCGGGGGGGGAAGGCAAAAACATTCAGTACTTC. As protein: CSALGLAGGEGKNIQYF.